This TCR beta chain was observed in a study of blood T cell repertoires in COVID-19 (dated by TCRdb to 2018 to 2021). In terms of the full investigation: The collaborator samples originated in the United States, Italy and Spain and spanned the acute and convalescent phases of COVID-19. Where HLA class I and class II types were available, the types were taken from metadata supplied by the sample provider, not from assay-based typing. The prospective study material was composed of cDNA or gDNA derived from T cells, B-cell-depleted T cells, or PBMCs. The repertoires were released in a freely available public database meant as a resource for research on the immune response to SARS-CoV-2. The samples were drawn from two sources: the first 160 participants of the ongoing ImmuneRACE study, and approximately 1,300 subjects contributed by 6 global collaborators. Deeply sampled blood TCRbeta repertoires from subjects exposed to, actively infected with, or recovered from COVID-19 were included in the dataset. The sample metadata nearly always contained a de-identified subject ID, COVID-19 status, age in years and sex. What the authors observed across the whole study: Clinical and demographic metadata were provided uncurated, with the amount varying by source and participant.

Whole blood was collected in K2EDTA tubes by collaborating institutions according to the institutions' own protocols. For TCRbeta analysis, collaborators shipped samples as frozen whole blood, isolated PBMCs, or DNA extracted from either of those sample types. From its cysteine to its phenylalanine, the CDR3 spans 13 amino acids. Left in the record is the CDR3 DNA by itself, 39 bases read in frame from the first base. The junction shows trimming of 6 bases on V and 5 bases on J, and the gene matches do not reach 5 bases of it. CDR1 ENHRY and CDR2 SYGVKD are derived from the germline V gene. TCRbeta CDR3 regions were amplified from genomic DNA by means of the immunoSEQ Assay, a bias-controlled multiplex PCR. The source study handled its data this way. Within the assay, amplification of reference gene primers was used to estimate how many nucleated cells each sample contained. To quantify the absolute abundance of each unique TCRbeta CDR3 rearrangement, sequence reads were collapsed and filtered. Productive Simpson clonality was computed per sample as the square root of Simpson's diversity index over productive rearrangements. The table comes from immuneACCESS by way of TCRdb, which keeps in-frame sequences with V and J called. Part of the clones is missing from these tables; in studies checked, under half for an unresolved V gene and the rest for unknown reasons. V, J and clone size reflect that table, while D and trimming were determined from the DNA. The sample table shows approximately 83,000 clones, and around four fifths are seen once. Jointly, the top ten make up around 3.3% of the sample.

Details on this clone: Its antigen is still unknown. No much larger clonotype is one base removed from it; base qualities were not supplied.

The chain links TRBV10-3 with TRBJ2-3; 7 central nucleotides agree with TRBD1. This sequence was found in a middle-aged man with acute or convalescent COVID-19. Sequencing was done on a sample of peripheral blood. The CDR3 protein: CAIRVQGIDTQYF. The nucleotides read TGTGCCATCAGGGTACAGGGGATAGATACGCAGTATTTT.